A single sample gave rise to the 28 T cell receptor beta chains below, sequenced in a study of identical twins. TCRdb re-analysed the 5' RACE reads in MiXCR, keeping a single row per CDR3 protein. This sample has hundreds of thousands of distinct CDR3 sequences; about 18% occur once, and the top ten carry approximately 14%. The data also belong to a second study, concerning T cells expressing NK-cell markers.

Sequences were obtained from PBMCs. The receptors come from a woman under 30 in good health.

There are a few counts of this clonotype. The V and J genes are TRBV11-2 and TRBJ1-2, with D perhaps TRBD1 (6 bases). The CDR3 runs to 15 residues. The germline gives CDR1 SGHAT, CDR2 FQNNGV. Trimming removed 5 bases at V and 8 bases at J, with 21 bases between. The CDR3 nucleotides are TGTGCCAGCAGCCCAGGGGCAAGAACGCAGGAGGGCTACACCTTC. This sequence encodes CASSPGARTQEGYTF. Variable domain in full (rest from reference TRBV11-2 and TRBJ1-2): EAGVAQSPRYKIIEKRQSVAFWCNPISGHATLYWYQQILGQGPKLLIQFQNNGVVDDSQLPKDRFSAERLKGVDSTLKIQPAKLEDSAVYLCASSPGARTQEGYTFGSGTRLTVV.

J is TRBJ1-1 and V is TRBV14; D gene ambiguous. V was trimmed by 1 base and J by 3 bases, leaving 6 bases between them. The CDR3 is 13 amino acids. The germline gives CDR1 SGHDN, CDR2 FVKESK. The CDR3 reads CASSQARYTEAFF. The CDR3 DNA sequence: TGTGCCAGCAGCCAAGCCAGGTACACTGAAGCTTTCTTT.

This clonotype was observed a handful of times. The V and J genes are TRBV12-3 or TRBV12-4 and TRBJ2-3; tentatively, D is TRBD2 (6 bases). Deletions cut 7 bases from V and 2 bases from J, with 13 bases between. The CDR3 has 14 amino acids. CDR3 in DNA: TGTGCCAGCACCCCAAGCGGGCTCACAGATACGCAGTATTTT. Translated, it gives CASTPSGLTDTQYF.

Only a few counts were recorded for this clonotype. V gene TRBV10-3 combines with J gene TRBJ2-3; weak D call: TRBD2 (5 bases). The germline gives CDR1 ENHRY, CDR2 SYGVKD. V was trimmed by 8 bases and J by 2 bases, leaving 11 bases between them. The CDR3 spans 13 residues. CDR3 in DNA: TGTGCCATCTTAGGGAGTACCACAGATACGCAGTATTTT. Residues: CAILGSTTDTQYF.

This clonotype was found a few times. The chain joins TRBV20-1 to TRBJ2-3; 9 positions match TRBD2. Germline lookup yields CDR1 DFQATT and CDR2 SNEGSKA (reference sequence). This CDR3 has 12 amino acids. Losses at the gene ends were 5 bases for V and 7 bases for J; bases not matched to a gene: 4. The CDR3 here is CSAPGLAYTQYF. The CDR3 region has the DNA TGCAGTGCTCCGGGACTAGCATATACGCAGTATTTT.

The rearrangement uses TRBV27 and TRBJ1-5; 9 nucleotides agree with TRBD1. Trimming took 4 bases from V and 0 from J; bases not matched to a gene: 1. This CDR3 is built from 15 residues. The germline V gene has CDR1 MNHEY and CDR2 SMNVEV (reference sequence). CDR3 sequence reads: CASSWDRDSNQPQHF. The CDR3 DNA reads as TGTGCCAGCAGTTGGGACAGGGATAGCAATCAGCCCCAGCATTTT.

There are a few counts of this clonotype. V usage is TRBV3-1 and J usage is TRBJ2-7; D uncertain. Germline V CDR1 and CDR2: LGHDT, YNNKEL (reference sequence). The CDR3 is 13 amino acids. Trimming took 5 bases from V and 0 from J, leaving 8 bases between them. CDR3 in DNA: TGTGCCAGCAGCGAACTCGGCTCCTACGAGCAGTACTTC. Translating it yields CASSELGSYEQYF.

J is TRBJ2-5 and V is TRBV5-1; the D call may be TRBD1 or TRBD2 (5 bases each). The germline gives CDR1 SGHRS, CDR2 YFSETQ. This CDR3 is built from 15 residues. V lost 4 bases and J 0 bases, leaving 13 bases between the germline ends. Here the CDR3 reads CASSRAQGDQETQYF. In nucleotides, the CDR3 is TGCGCCAGCAGCCGGGCGCAGGGAGACCAAGAGACCCAGTACTTC.

This chain uses TRBV3-1 with TRBJ2-7; 10 bases are shared with TRBD1. The CDR3 is 14 residues long. J was trimmed by 5 bases and V by 4 bases; bases with no gene match: 5. Germline loops: CDR1 LGHDT, CDR2 YNNKEL (reference sequence). The CDR3 loop reads CASSPRDRGNEQYF. The CDR3 DNA is TGTGCCAGCAGCCCCCGGGACAGGGGAAACGAGCAGTACTTC.

The chain joins TRBV6-1 to TRBJ2-2; D is possibly TRBD1 (8 bases). Germline CDR1 reads MNHNS; CDR2 reads SASEGT. V gave up 6 bases and J gave up 7 bases, with 15 bases separating them. This CDR3 comprises 14 residues. CDR3 DNA: TGTGCCAGCAGGAGGACAGGGAGGGGCGGGGAGCTGTTTTTT. Protein sequence: CASRRTGRGGELFF.

This clonotype was observed a few times. This chain links TRBV5-1 with TRBJ1-1; 9 bases align to TRBD1. The V gene end was trimmed by 5 bases and the J gene end by 9 bases; junction bases not matched to a gene: 20. This CDR3 has 17 amino acids. Germline values: CDR1 SGHRS, CDR2 YFSETQ. The CDR3, as DNA: TGCGCCAGCAGTAGTGGGTGGGACAGGGTTCGTCTGACGAAAGCTTTCTTT. Amino acids: CASSSGWDRVRLTKAFF. The whole variable domain, remainder taken from reference TRBV5-1 and TRBJ1-1, is KAGVTQTPRYLIKTRGQQVTLSCSPISGHRSVSWYQQTPGQGLQFLFEYFSETQRNKGNFPGRFSGRQFSNSRSEMNVSTLELGDSALYLCASSSGWDRVRLTKAFFGQGTRLTVV.

This chain connects TRBV5-1 to TRBJ2-5; D is ambiguous. This CDR3 spans 15 amino acids. The V gene's germline CDR1 is SGHRS and CDR2 YFSETQ. V lost 0 bases and J 2 bases, leaving 11 bases between the germline ends. The DNA for the CDR3 is TGCGCCAGCAGCTTGGAGCCTCACAAACAAGAGACCCAGTACTTC. This translates into CASSLEPHKQETQYF.

This clonotype turned up a few times. This chain uses TRBV15 with TRBJ2-5; 8 positions match TRBD2. This CDR3 contains 15 residues. In germline, CDR1 is LNHNV, CDR2 YYDKDF (reference sequence). With 1 base clipped from V and 5 bases from J, the junction kept 6 bases outside the gene matches. In DNA form, the CDR3 reads TGTGCCACCAGCAGAGTGAAGACTAGCGATGAGACCCAGTACTTC. Its translation: CATSRVKTSDETQYF.

This clonotype was observed at least ten times. The chain employs TRBV29-1 and TRBJ2-3, with D perhaps assigned TRBD1 or TRBD2 (5 bases each). The V end lost 6 bases, the J end lost 1 base, and 14 bases lay between the germline ends. Germline V gene sequence: CDR1 SQVTM, CDR2 ANQGSEA. The CDR3 is 14 amino acids. CDR3: CSVRQRLRTDTQYF. DNA of the CDR3: TGCAGCGTCAGACAGCGGTTACGCACAGATACGCAGTATTTT.

CDR3 region: CASSESGGGNQPQHF. CDR3 bases: TGTGCCAGCAGTGAATCCGGTGGGGGCAATCAGCCCCAGCATTTT. This chain uses TRBV6-1 with TRBJ1-5; D ambiguous. Germline V CDR1 and CDR2: MNHNS, SASEGT. Trimming shortened V by 2 bases and J by 2 bases, and 10 bases separated the two germline ends. CDR3 length: 15 amino acids.

In this sample, this clonotype turned up a few times. V usage is TRBV9 and J usage is TRBJ2-1, with 8 positions matching TRBD2. J lost 1 base, V lost 2 bases, and 2 bases had no gene match. CDR3 size: 15 residues. Germline CDR1 is SGDLS and CDR2 is YYNGEE. CDR3 amino acids: CASSVGGRSYNEQFF. CDR3 coding DNA: TGTGCCAGCAGCGTTGGCGGGAGGTCCTACAATGAGCAGTTCTTC.

The rearrangement joins TRBV5-1 to TRBJ2-7; D might be TRBD1 or TRBD2, each matching 5 bases. The CDR3 is 16 amino acids. Trimming left V 3 bases short and J 2 bases short, with 18 bases between. In germline, CDR1 is SGHRS, CDR2 YFSETQ. Here the CDR3 DNA reads TGCGCCAGCAGCTCACATGGGACCCTCCAAGCCTACGAGCAGTACTTC. Translating it yields CASSSHGTLQAYEQYF.

In its sample, this clonotype was seen a few times. This chain connects TRBV15 to TRBJ2-5; D unclear. V was pared by 2 bases and J by 0 bases, with 13 bases between. This CDR3 is 16 amino acids long. Germline V gives CDR1 LNHNV, CDR2 YYDKDF (reference sequence). The CDR3, as DNA: TGTGCCACCAGCAGACCTCCCCAGACGTACCAAGAGACCCAGTACTTC. Translating gives CATSRPPQTYQETQYF.

The rearrangement joins TRBV4-3 to TRBJ2-7, with D possibly TRBD1 on 6 matching bases. The ends were cut back, 8 bases at V and 3 bases at J, with 17 bases in the middle. CDR3 length: 14 amino acids. Germline V CDR1 and CDR2: LGHNA, YSLEER. CDR3 nucleotide sequence: TGCGCCAGCTCGGCTCGTTTACAGGGCTACGAGCAGTACTTC. Translated: CASSARLQGYEQYF.

The V call is TRBV27, the J call TRBJ2-3; 10 nucleotides match TRBD2. CDR3 length equals 16 residues. With 4 bases clipped from V and 4 bases from J, the junction kept 8 bases outside the gene matches. Germline V gives CDR1 MNHEY, CDR2 SMNVEV (reference sequence). The CDR3: CASSSRAGGLPDTQYF. The CDR3 coding sequence is TGTGCCAGCAGTTCAAGAGCGGGGGGGCTTCCAGATACGCAGTATTTT.

This clonotype was seen many times. Here the CDR3 DNA reads TGCAGTGCCCCCAGCTACTCTAACAATGAGCAGTTCTTC. Its protein product is CSAPSYSNNEQFF. The chain recombines TRBV20-1 with TRBJ2-1, with D unclear. From germline, CDR1 is DFQATT and CDR2 SNEGSKA (reference sequence). V lost 6 bases, J lost 5 bases, and 14 bases lay in between. The CDR3 sequence is 13 residues long.

J is TRBJ2-5 and V is TRBV7-2, with 10 positions matching TRBD2. The germline V gene encodes CDR1 SGHTA and CDR2 FQGNSA. J gave up 7 bases and V 5 bases, and 13 bases lay outside the gene matches. The CDR3 is 16 amino acids. The CDR3 DNA reads as TGTGCCAGCAGCCCCGTAGCGGGGGGCGGTAGCTGGACCCAGTACTTC. Amino acid sequence: CASSPVAGGGSWTQYF.

The chain has TRBV7-8 and TRBJ2-5, with D maybe TRBD1 (5 bases). V lost 4 bases and J 7 bases, leaving 13 bases between the germline ends. Looked up from germline, CDR1 is SGHVS and CDR2 is FQNEAQ. This CDR3 has 13 residues. The CDR3 is CASSSAIRGTQYF. CDR3 coding DNA: TGTGCCAGCAGCTCGGCCATAAGGGGGACCCAGTACTTC.

The rearrangement joins TRBV9 to TRBJ2-7; TRBD1 is a possible D gene (5 bases). The CDR3 has 14 residues. Germline CDR1 is SGDLS and CDR2 is YYNGEE. V shed 0 bases and J shed 1 base, with 8 bases lying between them. CDR3 nucleotide sequence: TGTGCCAGCAGCGTAGGGACACTTTCCTACGAGCAGTACTTC. It is translated as CASSVGTLSYEQYF.

In this sample, this clonotype turned up a few times. The rearrangement uses TRBV10-3 and TRBJ2-7; tentative D call: TRBD2 (5 bases). There are 12 residues in the CDR3. Per the germline V gene, CDR1 is ENHRY and CDR2 is SYGVKD. Trimming removed 4 bases at V and 6 bases at J, with 10 bases between. The CDR3 DNA reads as TGTGCCATCAGTGCGGAAGGAGGCGAGCAGTACTTC. This codes for CAISAEGGEQYF.

This rearrangement joins TRBV29-1 to TRBJ2-1; weak D call: TRBD2 (6 bases). Trimming cost V 3 bases and J 0 bases, with 21 bases left between them. From germline, CDR1 is SQVTM and CDR2 ANQGSEA. The CDR3 extends over 18 amino acids. Here the CDR3 DNA reads TGCAGCGTTGACGGGCTAGGAGGGGAGGATTTCTCCTACAATGAGCAGTTCTTC. Its protein is CSVDGLGGEDFSYNEQFF.

The chain is built from TRBV7-2 and TRBJ2-5; tentative D call: TRBD2 (5 bases). V was cut by 1 base and J by 5 bases, with 14 bases left in between. CDR1 and CDR2 from the germline V gene are SGHTA and FQGNSA. This CDR3 has 15 amino acids. This chain's CDR3 is CASSLGGSVRETQYF. The CDR3 bases are TGTGCCAGCAGCTTAGGTGGGAGCGTCCGCGAGACCCAGTACTTC.

With respect to this clonotype: One junction end does not reproduce the germline sequence, and a read error may be involved. The V and J genes are TRBV5-4 and TRBJ2-5, with 8 bases fitting TRBD2. Per germline, CDR1 SGHNT and CDR2 YYREEE (reference sequence). The CDR3 has 15 residues. In DNA form, the CDR3 reads TGTGCCAGCACCTTGGGAGGGCGGGAGGAAGAGACCCAGTACTTC. The encoded protein is CASTLGGREEETQYF.